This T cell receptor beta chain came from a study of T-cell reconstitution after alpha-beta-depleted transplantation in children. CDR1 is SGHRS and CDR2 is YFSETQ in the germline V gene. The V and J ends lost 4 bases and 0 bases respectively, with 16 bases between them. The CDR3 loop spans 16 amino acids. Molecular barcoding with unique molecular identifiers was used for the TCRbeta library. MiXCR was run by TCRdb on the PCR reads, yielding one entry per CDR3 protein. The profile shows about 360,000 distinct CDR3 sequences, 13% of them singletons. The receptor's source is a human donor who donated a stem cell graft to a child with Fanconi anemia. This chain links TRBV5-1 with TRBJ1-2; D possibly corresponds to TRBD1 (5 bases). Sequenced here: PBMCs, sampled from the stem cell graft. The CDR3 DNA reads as TGCGCCAGCAGCGATCGCGGGGACGGCACTAACTATGGCTACACCTTC. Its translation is CASSDRGDGTNYGYTF.